This paragraph covers one T cell receptor (beta chain) sequence. Its antigen is unknown. Base qualities were left out, and no much larger clone turns up one base away. This sample was included in a study of CD8+ T cells in alopecia areata (dated 2018 in TCRdb). General notes on the study: In both human patients and the C3H/HeJ mouse model, the study applied high-throughput TCRbeta sequencing to look at T cell clonal expansion in alopecia areata. The RNA source kit depended on sample type: the PAXgene miRNA kit for fixed scalp, the miRNeasy kit for PBMCs, and the RNeasy kit for mouse skin. Clonality in the scalp was compared among normal scalp (n=4), patchy alopecia areata scalp (n=8), and alopecia totalis/universalis scalp (n=8). Amplification of TCRbeta CDR3 regions was done by immunoSEQ multiplex PCR using 35 Vbeta forward primers and 13 Jbeta reverse primers. Scalp tissue and sorted CD4+ and CD8+ peripheral blood T cells from patchy and totalis/universalis alopecia areata patients and from healthy controls were covered by human TCRbeta sequencing. Overall study results and their limits: Shared TCR sequences between patients were less evident than in mice, which may be partly attributable to HLA diversity in the patient population. Compared with normal scalp, lesional scalp, particularly in alopecia totalis/universalis, had higher clonality and more expanded CD8+ clones, which suggests antigenic drive. Scalp TCR repertoire analysis is complicated because resident alphabeta T cells in normal human skin are also sequenced, whereas mouse skin is dominated by gammadelta T cells.

PBMCs were isolated by density centrifugation and stained for CD3, CD4 and CD8, after which CD4+ and CD8+ T cells were sorted on a FACSAria. Unaffected controls provided scalp biopsies and blood samples. The receptor library was made with the immunoSEQ multiplex PCR assay. For TCR sequencing, RNA was extracted from every sample and reverse transcribed into cDNA to serve as template. SuperScript III was used to make first-strand cDNA, primed with a 2:1 mix of oligo-dT and random hexamers. A synthetic immune receptor repertoire was used to measure amplification bias, and any remaining bias was corrected computationally. Concerning the study's data processing: Raw reads were preprocessed to remove errors, and CDR3 was defined by IMGT conventions from the conserved cysteine to phenylalanine. Clonality was computed by normalizing Shannon entropy by log2 of the number of productive unique TCRs and subtracting the result from 1. Whether scalp clones were CD4 or CD8 was inferred by matching scalp TCRbeta sequences against CD4 and CD8 repertoires sorted from blood. TCRdb stores this immuneACCESS table with in-frame sequences only. Part of the clones is absent; in the studies checked, under half of the shortfall reflects unresolved V genes, and no reason is known for the rest. V and J calls and clone size are as listed in that table; D and trimming were resolved from the DNA. The sample yields 100,000 to 150,000 clones; roughly 68% were counted once. Of the sample, about 3% falls within the top ten clones.

Spanning cysteine to phenylalanine, the CDR3 consists of 17 amino acids. This entry keeps only the CDR3 DNA: 51 bases, framed from base 1. V is clipped by 0 bases and J by 0 bases, and the sequence between their germline boundaries is 10 bases long. The germline V gene specifies SGHDT as CDR1 and YYEEEE as CDR2. The specimen was CD4+ T cells sorted from blood. The receptor comes from a human donor in good health. The V gene is TRBV5-6 and the J gene is TRBJ2-6; the D region possibly corresponds to TRBD2 (6 bases align). The CDR3 region: CASSLAGLNSGANVLTF. Read as DNA, the sequence is TGTGCCAGCAGCTTGGCGGGACTCAACTCTGGGGCCAACGTCCTGACTTTC.